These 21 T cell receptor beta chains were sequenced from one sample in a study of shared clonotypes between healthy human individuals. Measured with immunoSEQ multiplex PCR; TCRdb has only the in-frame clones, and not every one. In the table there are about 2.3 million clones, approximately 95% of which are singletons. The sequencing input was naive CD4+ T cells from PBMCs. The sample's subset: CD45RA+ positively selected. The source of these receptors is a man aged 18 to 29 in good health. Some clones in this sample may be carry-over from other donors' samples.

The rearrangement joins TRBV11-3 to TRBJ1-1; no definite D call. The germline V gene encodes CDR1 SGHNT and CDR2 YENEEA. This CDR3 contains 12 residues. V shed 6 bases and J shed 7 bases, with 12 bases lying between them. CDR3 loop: CASSTAGGEAFF. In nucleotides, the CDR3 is TGTGCCAGCAGTACGGCTGGCGGTGAAGCTTTCTTT.

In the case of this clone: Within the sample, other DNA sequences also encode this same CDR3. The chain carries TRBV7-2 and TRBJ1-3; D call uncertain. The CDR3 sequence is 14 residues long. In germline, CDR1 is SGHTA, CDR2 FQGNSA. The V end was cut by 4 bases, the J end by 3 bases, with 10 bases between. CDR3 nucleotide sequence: TGTGCCAGCAGCTCACCCGGGGTTGGAAACACCATATATTTT. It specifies CASSSPGVGNTIYF. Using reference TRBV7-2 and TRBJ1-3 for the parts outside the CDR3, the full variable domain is GAGVSQSPSNKVTEKGKDVELRCDPISGHTALYWYRQSLGQGLEFLIYFQGNSAPDKSGLPSDRFSAERTGGSVSTLTIQRTQQEDSAVYLCASSSPGVGNTIYFGEGSWLTVV.

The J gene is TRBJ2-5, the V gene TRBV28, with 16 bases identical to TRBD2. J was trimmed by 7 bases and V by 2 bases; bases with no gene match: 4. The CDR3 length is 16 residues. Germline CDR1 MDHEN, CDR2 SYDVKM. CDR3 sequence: CASSLPGTSGRGTQYF. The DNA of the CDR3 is TGTGCCAGCAGTTTACCTGGGACTAGCGGGAGGGGGACCCAGTACTTC.

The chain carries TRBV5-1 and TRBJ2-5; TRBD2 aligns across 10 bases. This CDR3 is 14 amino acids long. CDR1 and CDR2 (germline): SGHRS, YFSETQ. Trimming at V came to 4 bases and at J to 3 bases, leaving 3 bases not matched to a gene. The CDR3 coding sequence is TGCGCCAGCAGCCAAGCGGGAGGGGAAGAGACCCAGTACTTC. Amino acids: CASSQAGGEETQYF.

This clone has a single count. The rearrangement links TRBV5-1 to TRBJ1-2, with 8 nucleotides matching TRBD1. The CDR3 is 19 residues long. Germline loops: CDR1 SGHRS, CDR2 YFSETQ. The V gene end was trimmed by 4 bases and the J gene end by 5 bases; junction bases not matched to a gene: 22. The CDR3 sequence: CASSRLQGQGNNYWYGYTF. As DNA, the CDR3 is TGCGCCAGCAGCCGACTTCAAGGACAGGGAAATAACTATTGGTATGGCTACACCTTC.

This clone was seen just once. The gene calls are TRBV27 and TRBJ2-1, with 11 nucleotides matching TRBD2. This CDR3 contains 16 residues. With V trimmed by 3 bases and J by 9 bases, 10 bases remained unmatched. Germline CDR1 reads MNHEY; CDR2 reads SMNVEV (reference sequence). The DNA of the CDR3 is TGTGCCAGCAGTTTGCCCATCTCTAGCGGGAGGTTTGAGCAGTTCTTC. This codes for CASSLPISSGRFEQFF.

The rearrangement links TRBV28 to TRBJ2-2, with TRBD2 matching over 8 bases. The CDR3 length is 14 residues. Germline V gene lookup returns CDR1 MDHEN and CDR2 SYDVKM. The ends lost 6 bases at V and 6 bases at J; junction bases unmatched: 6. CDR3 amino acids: CASRPGLAPGELFF. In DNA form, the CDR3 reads TGTGCCAGCAGGCCCGGACTAGCCCCCGGGGAGCTGTTTTTT.

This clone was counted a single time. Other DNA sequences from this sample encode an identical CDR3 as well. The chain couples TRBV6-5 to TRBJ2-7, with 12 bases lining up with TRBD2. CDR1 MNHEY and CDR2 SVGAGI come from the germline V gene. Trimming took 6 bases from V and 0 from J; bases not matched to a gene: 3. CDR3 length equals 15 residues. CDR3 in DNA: TGTGCCAGCAGCTCGACTAGCGGGAGCTCCTACGAGCAGTACTTC. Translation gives CASSSTSGSSYEQYF.

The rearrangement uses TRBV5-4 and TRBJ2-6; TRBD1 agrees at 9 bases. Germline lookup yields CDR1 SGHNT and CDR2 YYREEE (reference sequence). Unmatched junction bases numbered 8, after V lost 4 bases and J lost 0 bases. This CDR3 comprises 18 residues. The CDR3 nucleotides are TGTGCCAGCAGCCGAGGGACAGGGACGATCTCTGGGGCCAACGTCCTGACTTTC. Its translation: CASSRGTGTISGANVLTF.

The CDR3 bases are TGTGCCAGCAGCTTGCCCGGGGCGAACACTGAAGCTTTCTTT. Protein product: CASSLPGANTEAFF. V gene TRBV5-5 combines with J gene TRBJ1-1; the D gene is possibly TRBD1 (5 bases). Germline CDR1 is SGHKS and CDR2 is YYEKEE (reference sequence). CDR3 size: 14 residues. V dropped 1 base and J dropped 1 base, with 8 bases sitting between them. The variable domain in full, with the rest retrieved from reference TRBV5-5 and TRBJ1-1, is DAGVTQSPTHLIKTRGQQVTLRCSPISGHKSVSWYQQVLGQGPQFIFQYYEKEERGRGNFPDRFSARQFPNYSSELNVNALLLGDSALYLCASSLPGANTEAFFGQGTRLTVV.

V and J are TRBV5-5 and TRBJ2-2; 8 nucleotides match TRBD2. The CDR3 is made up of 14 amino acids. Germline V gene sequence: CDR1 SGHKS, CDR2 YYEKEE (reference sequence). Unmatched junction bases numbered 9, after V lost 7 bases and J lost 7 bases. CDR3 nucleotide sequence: TGTGCCAGCCGGACTAGCTTTGGTTTCGGGGAGCTGTTTTTT. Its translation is CASRTSFGFGELFF.

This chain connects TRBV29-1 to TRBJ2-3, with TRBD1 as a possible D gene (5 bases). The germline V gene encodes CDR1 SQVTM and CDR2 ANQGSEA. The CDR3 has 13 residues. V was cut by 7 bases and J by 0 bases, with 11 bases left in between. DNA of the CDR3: TGCAGCGCCTCACAGGCTAGCACAGATACGCAGTATTTT. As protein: CSASQASTDTQYF.

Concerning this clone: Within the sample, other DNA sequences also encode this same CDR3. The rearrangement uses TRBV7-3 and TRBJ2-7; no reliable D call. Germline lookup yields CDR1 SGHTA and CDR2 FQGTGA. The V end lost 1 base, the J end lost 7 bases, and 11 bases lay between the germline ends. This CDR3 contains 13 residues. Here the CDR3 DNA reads TGTGCCAGCAGCTTAAGCAGCAATTTAGAGCAGTACTTC. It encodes CASSLSSNLEQYF.

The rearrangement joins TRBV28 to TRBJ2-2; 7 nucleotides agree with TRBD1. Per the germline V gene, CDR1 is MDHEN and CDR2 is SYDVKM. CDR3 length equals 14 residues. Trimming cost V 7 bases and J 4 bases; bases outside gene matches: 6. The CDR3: CASKSGGPTGELFF. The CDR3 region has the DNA TGTGCCAGCAAATCAGGGGGTCCCACCGGGGAGCTGTTTTTT.

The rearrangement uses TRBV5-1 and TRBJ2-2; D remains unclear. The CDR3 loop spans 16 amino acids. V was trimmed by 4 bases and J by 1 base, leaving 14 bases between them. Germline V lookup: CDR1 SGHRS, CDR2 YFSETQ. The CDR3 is CASSPLALLNTGELFF. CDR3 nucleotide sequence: TGCGCCAGCAGCCCCCTCGCCCTTCTGAACACCGGGGAGCTGTTTTTT.

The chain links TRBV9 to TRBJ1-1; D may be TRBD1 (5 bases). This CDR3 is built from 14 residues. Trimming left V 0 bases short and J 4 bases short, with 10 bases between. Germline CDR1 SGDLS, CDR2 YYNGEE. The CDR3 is CASSVGFGGTEAFF. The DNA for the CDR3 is TGTGCCAGCAGCGTAGGTTTCGGGGGCACTGAAGCTTTCTTT.

CDR3 DNA: TGTGCCAGTAGTGGAAACGGACTAGGGCGCTGGACCGGGGAGCTGTTTTTT. Translated, it gives CASSGNGLGRWTGELFF. This rearrangement joins TRBV19 to TRBJ2-2; TRBD2 agrees at 7 bases. This CDR3 is 17 amino acids long. Losses at the gene ends were 5 bases for V and 5 bases for J; bases not matched to a gene: 14. Per the germline V gene, CDR1 is LNHDA and CDR2 is SQIVND (reference sequence).

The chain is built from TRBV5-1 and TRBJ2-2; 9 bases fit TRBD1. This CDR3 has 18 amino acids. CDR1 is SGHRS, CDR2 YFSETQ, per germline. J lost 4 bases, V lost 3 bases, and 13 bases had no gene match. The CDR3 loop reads CASSWNQQGAQGTGELFF. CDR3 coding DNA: TGCGCCAGCAGCTGGAACCAACAGGGGGCCCAGGGCACCGGGGAGCTGTTTTTT.

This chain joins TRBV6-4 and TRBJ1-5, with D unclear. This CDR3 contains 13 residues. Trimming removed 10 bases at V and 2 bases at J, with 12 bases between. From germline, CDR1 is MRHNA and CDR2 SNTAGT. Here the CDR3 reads CANSREGNQPQHF. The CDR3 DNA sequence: TGTGCCAACAGCCGCGAGGGCAATCAGCCCCAGCATTTT.

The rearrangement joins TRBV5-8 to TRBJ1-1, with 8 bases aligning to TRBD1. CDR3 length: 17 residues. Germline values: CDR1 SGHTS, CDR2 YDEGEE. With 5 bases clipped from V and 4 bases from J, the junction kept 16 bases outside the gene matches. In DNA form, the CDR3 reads TGTGCCAGCAGTCCGCCGGGACAGGTGGGCTTCGGCACTGAAGCTTTCTTT. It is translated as CASSPPGQVGFGTEAFF.

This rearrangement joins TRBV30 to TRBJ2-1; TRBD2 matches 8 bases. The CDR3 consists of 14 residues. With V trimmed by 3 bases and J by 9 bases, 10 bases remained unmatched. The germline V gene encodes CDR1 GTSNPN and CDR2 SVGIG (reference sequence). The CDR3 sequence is CAWRAAGVGGEQFF. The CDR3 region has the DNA TGTGCCTGGAGGGCAGCGGGAGTCGGAGGTGAGCAGTTCTTC.